The text below deals with one T cell receptor (beta chain). This record belongs to a study of early T cells in non-severe SARS-CoV-2 infection. Whole-study context: Bulk RNA from unsorted whole blood was sequenced; chains were unpaired.

Researchers tagged individual cDNA molecules with unique molecular identifiers. TCRdb independently ran MiXCR on the 5' RACE reads; one entry per CDR3 protein. The sample lists tens of thousands of distinct CDR3 sequences; approximately 12% were seen once. Germline CDR1 MNHEY, CDR2 SVGAGI. The CDR3 consists of 14 residues. The trim removed 5 bases at V and 6 bases at J, leaving 9 bases unmatched. This rearrangement joins TRBV6-5 to TRBJ2-5; 7 bases agree with TRBD1. This clonotype originated in an adult who was a healthcare worker with PCR-confirmed SARS-CoV-2 infection or an uninfected control (not recorded which). The source material was whole blood, sampled at baseline. DNA for the CDR3: TGTGCCAGCAGTCCCTACAGGGGTTGGAAGACCCAGTACTTC. As protein: CASSPYRGWKTQYF.